This is a list of T cell receptor beta chains from one sample in a study of beta chain features in type 1 diabetes. Clones were read by immunoSEQ multiplex PCR, and TCRdb kept only the in-frame ones, dropping some. The sample carries about 620,000 clones, around a sixth recorded once. Sequenced input: naive CD4+ T cells from blood. Receptors originate from a man aged 18 to 35 in good health. The CDR3 runs from the conserved cysteine through the conserved F or W. Fields, in order: V gene, clone size, J gene, D gene, CDR3 protein, CDR3 DNA. A D gene is named only where the DNA matches it firmly. The size of a clone is reported for some rows only, either as once, few or many, or as a class for expanded clones.

TRBV19	NA	TRBJ2-1	TRBD2	CASRPKSGSSYNEQFF	TGTGCCAGTAGGCCCAAGAGCGGGAGTTCCTACAATGAGCAGTTCTTC
TRBV28	few	TRBJ2-5	NA	CASSYIRGQQETQYF	TGTGCCAGCAGTTACATTCGGGGTCAACAAGAGACCCAGTACTTC
TRBV6-5	NA	TRBJ2-7	NA	CASSSRGTAAYEQYF	TGTGCCAGCAGTTCCCGGGGGACGGCAGCCTACGAGCAGTACTTC
TRBV28	few	TRBJ2-7	TRBD2	CASFTSGLGNHEQYF	TGTGCCAGCTTTACTAGCGGACTCGGAAATCACGAGCAGTACTTC
TRBV6-5	NA	TRBJ1-1	NA	CASSSLGGISTEAFF	TGTGCCAGCAGTTCCCTCGGGGGCATCAGCACTGAAGCTTTCTTT
TRBV25-1	NA	TRBJ2-5	NA	CASSGEETQYF	TGTGCCAGCAGTGGGGAAGAGACCCAGTACTTC
TRBV28	few	TRBJ2-6	TRBD1	CASRPQDRGLFFSVANVLTF	TGTGCCAGCAGACCCCAGGACAGGGGGCTGTTCTTTTCGGTGGCCAACGTCCTGACTTTC
TRBV2	NA	TRBJ2-2	NA	CASRYSFTGELFF	TGTGCCAGCAGGTATTCATTCACCGGGGAGCTGTTTTTT
TRBV9	few	TRBJ2-2	TRBD1	CASSVVGWDRGPTGELFF	TGTGCCAGCAGCGTAGTAGGTTGGGACAGGGGGCCCACCGGGGAGCTGTTTTTT
TRBV7-6	few	TRBJ2-3	NA	CASSLVVWGDTQYF	TGTGCCAGCAGCTTAGTAGTGTGGGGAGATACGCAGTATTTT
TRBV9	few	TRBJ1-5	NA	CASSAGGLNNQPQHF	TGTGCCAGCAGTGCGGGGGGGCTTAACAATCAGCCCCAGCATTTT
TRBV4-3	few	TRBJ1-2	NA	CASSHPESGTDNYGYTF	TGCGCCAGCAGCCACCCTGAGTCCGGGACGGATAACTATGGCTACACCTTC
TRBV5-4	few	TRBJ2-7	TRBD2	CASSRVGLNYEQYF	TGTGCCAGCAGCCGAGTGGGACTAAACTACGAGCAGTACTTC
TRBV4-1	NA	TRBJ1-2	TRBD1	CASSQAPQGAGYGYTF	TGCGCCAGCAGCCAGGCCCCCCAGGGGGCTGGCTATGGCTACACCTTC
TRBV28	few	TRBJ2-5	TRBD1	CASSFPGTGGETQYF	TGTGCCAGCAGTTTCCCCGGGACAGGGGGAGAGACCCAGTACTTC
TRBV5-1	NA	TRBJ1-1	NA	CASSLAGTREAFF	TGCGCCAGCAGCTTGGCTGGGACTCGTGAAGCTTTCTTT
TRBV19	NA	TRBJ2-3	TRBD1	CASSLGQGTDTQYF	TGTGCCAGTAGTTTGGGACAGGGCACAGATACGCAGTATTTT
TRBV30	NA	TRBJ1-1	NA	CAWRGRGPWGHTEAFF	TGTGCCTGGAGGGGCCGGGGCCCCTGGGGCCACACTGAAGCTTTCTTT
TRBV11-1	NA	TRBJ2-7	NA	CASSADTGSYEQYF	TGTGCCAGCAGCGCGGACACCGGTTCCTACGAGCAGTACTTC
TRBV2	NA	TRBJ2-5	TRBD2	CASRLWGGQETQYF	TGTGCCAGCAGGTTGTGGGGGGGCCAAGAGACCCAGTACTTC
TRBV25-1	NA	TRBJ1-3	NA	CASSELSAGLGNTIYF	TGTGCCAGCAGTGAATTATCCGCGGGGCTTGGAAACACCATATATTTT
TRBV7-2	NA	TRBJ1-5	NA	CASSTGQYQPQHF	TGTGCCAGCTCTACCGGTCAATATCAGCCCCAGCATTTT
TRBV5-8	NA	TRBJ2-7	NA	CASSSRDLIRREQYF	TGTGCCAGCAGCTCCCGGGACTTAATTAGACGCGAGCAGTACTTC
TRBV19	few	TRBJ2-3	NA	CASSIALLSTDTQYF	TGTGCCAGTAGTATAGCCCTGTTGAGCACAGATACGCAGTATTTT
TRBV6-5	NA	TRBJ2-3	NA	CASSSPAGRLDTQYF	TGTGCCAGCAGTTCCCCCGCCGGCCGGCTAGATACGCAGTATTTT
TRBV7-2	NA	TRBJ2-5	TRBD2	CASRRGWAGGRETQYF	TGTGCCAGCAGGCGAGGGTGGGCGGGAGGTAGAGAGACCCAGTACTTC
TRBV18	NA	TRBJ2-3	TRBD1	CASSPPKTGASTDTQYF	TGTGCCAGCTCACCACCGAAGACAGGGGCCAGCACAGATACGCAGTATTTT
TRBV9	NA	TRBJ2-7	NA	CASSVGGRGRVYEQYF	TGTGCCAGCAGCGTAGGAGGGAGGGGGCGCGTTTACGAGCAGTACTTC
TRBV18	NA	TRBJ2-2	NA	CASSPQTVTGELFF	TGTGCCAGCTCACCACAAACGGTCACCGGGGAGCTGTTTTTT
TRBV6-1	few	TRBJ1-2	NA	CASSATLDYGYTF	TGTGCCAGCAGTGCGACACTAGACTATGGCTACACCTTC
TRBV5-4	few	TRBJ2-5	NA	CASSPRVTAETQYF	TGTGCCAGCAGCCCTAGGGTCACAGCGGAGACCCAGTACTTC
TRBV10-3	few	TRBJ2-5	NA	CAISAEGAQETQYF	TGTGCCATCAGCGCGGAGGGGGCACAAGAGACCCAGTACTTC
TRBV7-2	NA	TRBJ2-4	NA	CASRSGGHVANIQYF	TGTGCCAGCCGGAGTGGGGGCCATGTAGCTAACATTCAGTACTTC
TRBV9	few	TRBJ2-1	TRBD1	CASSVEAGTGVYNEQFF	TGTGCCAGCAGCGTAGAGGCCGGGACAGGGGTTTACAATGAGCAGTTCTTC
TRBV11-1	once	TRBJ2-1	NA	CASSLRRASSYNEQFF	TGTGCCAGCAGCTTAAGGCGGGCGTCCTCCTACAATGAGCAGTTCTTC
TRBV29-1	NA	TRBJ2-7	NA	CSVELVSVPYEQYF	TGCAGCGTTGAATTGGTTTCGGTCCCCTACGAGCAGTACTTC
TRBV9	NA	TRBJ2-1	TRBD2	CASGSGGRYNEQFF	TGTGCCAGCGGTAGCGGGGGGAGATACAATGAGCAGTTCTTC
TRBV27	few	TRBJ2-7	TRBD2	CASSPPGGYEQYF	TGTGCCAGCAGTCCCCCGGGGGGATACGAGCAGTACTTC
TRBV18	NA	TRBJ2-5	NA	CASSPPSRGETQYF	TGTGCCAGCTCACCACCGTCACGTGGAGAGACCCAGTACTTC
TRBV18	NA	TRBJ1-1	NA	CASSPQKVNTEAFF	TGTGCCAGCTCACCACAGAAAGTGAACACTGAAGCTTTCTTT
TRBV6-1	few	TRBJ2-6	NA	CASSVNGANVLTF	TGTGCCAGCAGTGTCAATGGGGCCAACGTCCTGACTTTC
TRBV30	few	TRBJ1-2	NA	CAWNGYTF	TGTGCCTGGAATGGCTACACCTTC
TRBV21-1	few	TRBJ2-1	NA	CASSKWKGQGPISYNEQFF	TGTGCCAGCAGCAAATGGAAAGGGCAGGGCCCTATCTCCTACAATGAGCAGTTCTTC
TRBV28	few	TRBJ1-5	NA	CASSLYTGGQPQHF	TGTGCCAGCAGTTTATATACAGGTGGTCAGCCCCAGCATTTT
TRBV5-4	NA	TRBJ1-2	NA	CASSLEMVGSNYGYTF	TGTGCCAGCAGCTTGGAAATGGTGGGGTCTAACTATGGCTACACCTTC
TRBV7-9	few	TRBJ2-6	NA	CASSSRIGFSGANVLTF	TGTGCCAGCAGCTCCCGAATTGGATTCTCTGGGGCCAACGTCCTGACTTTC
TRBV5-1	few	TRBJ2-1	TRBD2	CASSSGTSGKVQFF	TGCGCCAGCAGCTCCGGGACTAGCGGGAAGGTGCAGTTCTTC
TRBV7-2	NA	TRBJ2-2	TRBD1	CASSRDRVGTGELFF	TGTGCCAGCAGCCGGGACAGGGTTGGCACCGGGGAGCTGTTTTTT
TRBV10-3	few	TRBJ2-1	TRBD1	CAISEQRQGQGNEQFF	TGTGCCATCAGTGAGCAAAGACAGGGCCAGGGCAATGAGCAGTTCTTC
TRBV7-9	few	TRBJ2-7	NA	CASSSQYRAYEQYF	TGTGCCAGCAGCTCCCAATACAGAGCCTACGAGCAGTACTTC
TRBV2	few	TRBJ1-5	NA	CASSTGSNQPQHF	TGTGCCAGCAGCACGGGTAGCAATCAGCCCCAGCATTTT
TRBV7-9	NA	TRBJ1-2	TRBD1	CASSIAPGQKSNYGYTF	TGTGCCAGCAGCATCGCCCCGGGACAGAAGTCTAACTATGGCTACACCTTC
TRBV15	NA	TRBJ1-2	NA	CATSRAQIYGYTF	TGTGCCACCAGCAGAGCCCAAATTTATGGCTACACCTTC
TRBV28	NA	TRBJ2-3	NA	CASIPSDRRQHPTQYF	TGTGCCAGCATCCCTTCGGACCGACGGCAGCATCCTACGCAGTATTTT
TRBV18	few	TRBJ1-1	NA	CASSLQGSEAFF	TGTGCCAGCTCGCTCCAGGGGTCTGAAGCTTTCTTT
TRBV4-1	NA	TRBJ1-1	NA	CASSRDEGSVTEAFF	TGCGCCAGCAGCCGCGACGAGGGCTCGGTGACTGAAGCTTTCTTT